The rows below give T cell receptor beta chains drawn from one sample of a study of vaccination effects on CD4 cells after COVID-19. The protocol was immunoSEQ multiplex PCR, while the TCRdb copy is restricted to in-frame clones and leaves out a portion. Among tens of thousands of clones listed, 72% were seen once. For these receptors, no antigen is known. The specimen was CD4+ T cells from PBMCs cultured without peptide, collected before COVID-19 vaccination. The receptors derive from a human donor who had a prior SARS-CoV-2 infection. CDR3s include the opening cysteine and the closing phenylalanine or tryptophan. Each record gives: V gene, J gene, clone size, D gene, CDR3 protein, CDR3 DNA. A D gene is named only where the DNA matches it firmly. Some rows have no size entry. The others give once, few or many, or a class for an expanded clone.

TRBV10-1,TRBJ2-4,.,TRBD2,CASSGTSISIQYF,TGCGCCAGCAGCGGGACTAGCATATCCATTCAGTACTTC
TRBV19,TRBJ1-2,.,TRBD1,CASSTTGGGPYGYTF,TGTGCCAGTAGTACGACAGGGGGCGGCCCCTATGGCTACACCTTC
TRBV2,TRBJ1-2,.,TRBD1,CASRQTGLRLFTDNYGYTF,TGTGCCAGCAGGCAGACAGGGTTGAGGTTGTTTACGGATAACTATGGCTACACCTTC
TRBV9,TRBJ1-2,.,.,CASSVRDNRGYTF,TGTGCCAGCAGCGTCCGTGACAATCGGGGCTACACCTTC
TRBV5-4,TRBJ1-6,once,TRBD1,CASKRDRDSPLHF,TGTGCCAGCAAACGGGACAGGGATTCACCCCTCCACTTT
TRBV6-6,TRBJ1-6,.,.,CASSYSSIPGALHF,TGTGCCAGCAGTTACTCGAGTATCCCCGGGGCCCTCCACTTT
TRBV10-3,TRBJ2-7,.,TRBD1,CASGTGNTYEQYF,TGTGCCAGCGGGACAGGGAACACCTACGAGCAGTACTTC
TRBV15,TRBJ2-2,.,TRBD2,CATSRDVTGTSGRRPNTGELFF,TGTGCCACCAGCAGAGATGTGACCGGAACTAGCGGGAGAAGACCGAACACCGGGGAGCTGTTTTTT
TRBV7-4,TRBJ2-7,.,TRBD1,CASSSNRDRLYEQYF,TGTGCCAGCAGCTCGAACCGGGACAGACTTTACGAGCAGTACTTC
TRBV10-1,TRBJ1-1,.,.,CASKGRSGTEAFF,TGCGCCAGCAAGGGACGCTCGGGGACTGAAGCTTTCTTT
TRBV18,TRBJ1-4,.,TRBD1,CASSPQGARTNEKLFF,TGTGCCAGCTCACCACAGGGGGCGAGGACGAATGAAAAACTGTTTTTT
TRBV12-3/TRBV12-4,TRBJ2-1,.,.,CASSPDNYNEQFF,TGTGCCAGCAGCCCGGACAACTACAATGAGCAGTTCTTC
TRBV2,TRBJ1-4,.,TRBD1,CASKRDRDEKLFF,TGTGCCAGCAAACGGGACAGAGACGAAAAACTGTTTTTT
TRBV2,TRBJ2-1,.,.,CASSRQTSYNEQFF,TGTGCCAGCAGTCGTCAAACCTCCTACAATGAGCAGTTCTTC
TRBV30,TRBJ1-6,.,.,CAWSSGGNSPLHF,TGTGCCTGGAGTTCCGGGGGGAATTCACCCCTCCACTTT
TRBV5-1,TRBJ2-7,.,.,CASKVAKASYEQYF,TGCGCCAGCAAGGTCGCGAAGGCCTCCTACGAGCAGTACTTC
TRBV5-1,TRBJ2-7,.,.,CASRKGWSFYEQYF,TGCGCCAGCCGAAAGGGATGGTCTTTCTACGAGCAGTACTTC
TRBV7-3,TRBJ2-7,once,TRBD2,CASSLRGGLEQYF,TGTGCCAGCAGCTTACGGGGGGGCCTCGAGCAGTACTTC